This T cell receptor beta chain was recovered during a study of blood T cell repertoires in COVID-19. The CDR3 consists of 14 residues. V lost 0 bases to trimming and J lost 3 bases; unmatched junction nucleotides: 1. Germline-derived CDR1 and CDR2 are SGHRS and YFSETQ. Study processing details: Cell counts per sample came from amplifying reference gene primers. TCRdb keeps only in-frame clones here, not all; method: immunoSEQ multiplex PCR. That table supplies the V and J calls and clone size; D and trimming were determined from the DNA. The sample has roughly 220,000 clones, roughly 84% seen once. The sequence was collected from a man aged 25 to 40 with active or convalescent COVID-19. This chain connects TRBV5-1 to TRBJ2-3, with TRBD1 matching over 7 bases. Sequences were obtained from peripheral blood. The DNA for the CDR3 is TGCGCCAGCAGCTTGGAGGGGGCAACAGATACGCAGTATTTT. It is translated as CASSLEGATDTQYF.